The T cell receptor beta chain under discussion was sequenced for a study of long-term antiretroviral therapy in people with HIV. Study observations and caveats: After ART, diversity increased yet remained lower than transplant donor controls.

Run at survey level, the immunoSEQ assay was version v3.0. Repertoires were generated with immunoSEQ multiplex PCR, while TCRdb's copy carries only in-frame clones and drops some. Among tens of thousands of clones listed, over 80% were seen once. Of note for this clone: Antigen unknown.

The CDR3 is made up of 16 amino acids. V lost 3 bases to trimming and J lost 5 bases; unmatched junction nucleotides: 9. Germline values: CDR1 LNHDA, CDR2 SQIVND (reference sequence). The TCR originated in a man aged 25-45 years with HIV. The sequenced sample was unsorted PBMCs, obtained about 2.7 years after starting antiretroviral therapy. The chain has TRBV19 and TRBJ2-7, with 11 bases that match TRBD2. CDR3 bases: TGTGCCAGTAGTATGAGAGGTAGCGGGAGGGAAGACGAGCAGTACTTC. Translating it yields CASSMRGSGREDEQYF.